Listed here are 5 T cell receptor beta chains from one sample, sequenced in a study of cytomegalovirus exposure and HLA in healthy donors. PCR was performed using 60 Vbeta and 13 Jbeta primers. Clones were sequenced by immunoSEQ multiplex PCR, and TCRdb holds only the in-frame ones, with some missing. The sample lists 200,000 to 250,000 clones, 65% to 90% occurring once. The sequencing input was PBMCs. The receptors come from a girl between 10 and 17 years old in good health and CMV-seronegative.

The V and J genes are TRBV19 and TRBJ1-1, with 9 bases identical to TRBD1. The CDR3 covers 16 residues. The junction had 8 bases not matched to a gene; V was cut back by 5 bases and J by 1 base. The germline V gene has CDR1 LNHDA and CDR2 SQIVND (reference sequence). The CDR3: CASSSRTGARNTEAFF. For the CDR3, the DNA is TGTGCCAGTAGTTCCCGGACAGGGGCGAGGAACACTGAAGCTTTCTTT.

The CDR3 nucleotides are TGTGCCAGCAGTGCGGGAGAACTTGACATTAGAGTCGTTGGGACACCCTACGAGCAGTACTTC. Translation: CASSAGELDIRVVGTPYEQYF. The rearrangement uses TRBV28 and TRBJ2-7, with D possibly matching TRBD2 (7 bases). Trimming left V 5 bases short and J 2 bases short, with 34 bases between. The CDR3 is 21 amino acids. The germline V gene encodes CDR1 MDHEN and CDR2 SYDVKM.

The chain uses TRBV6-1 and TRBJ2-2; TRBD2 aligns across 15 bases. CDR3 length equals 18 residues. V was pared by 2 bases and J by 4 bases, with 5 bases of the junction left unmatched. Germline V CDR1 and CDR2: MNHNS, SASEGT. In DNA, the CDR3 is TGTGCCAGCAGTGAACGCGGACTAGCGGGGGGGGTCACCGGGGAGCTGTTTTTT. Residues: CASSERGLAGGVTGELFF.

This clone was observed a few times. CDR3 nucleotides: TGTGCCAGCAGCTATCTAGCGGGAGGTGCTGAGCAGTACTTC. Translation: CASSYLAGGAEQYF. The gene calls are TRBV7-2 and TRBJ2-7, with 11 bases aligning to TRBD2. This CDR3 contains 14 residues. With V trimmed by 4 bases and J by 7 bases, 6 bases remained unmatched. Germline V CDR1 and CDR2: SGHTA, FQGNSA.

The CDR3 is CASSYGRGVDYGYTF. The CDR3 DNA reads TGTGCCAGCAGTTACGGCAGGGGTGTTGACTATGGCTACACCTTC. The chain recombines TRBV6-5 with TRBJ1-2, with D possibly being TRBD1 (6 bases). The CDR3 runs to 15 residues. Trimming removed 2 bases from V and 3 bases from J, with 13 bases in between. In germline, CDR1 is MNHEY, CDR2 SVGAGI.